This TCR beta chain was documented in a study of cytomegalovirus exposure and HLA in healthy donors. Findings and caveats of the study: In a later analysis, TCR beta V- and J-gene trimming was associated with a missense DCLRE1C variant. Presence/absence analyses took donor sequencing depth as roughly uniform. Prior analysis indicated that the majority of TCR beta V segments exhibited productivity approximately 87% or approximately 30% of the time.

The primer mix had 60 Vbeta and 13 Jbeta primers. TCRdb's table, derived via immunoSEQ multiplex PCR, lists solely in-frame clones and lacks some. Among around 300,000 clones listed, just under 85% were seen once. Comment on this clone: Its specificity is not known.

The CDR3 runs to 15 residues. Trimming took off 5 bases at V and 0 bases at J, with 11 bases between the two ends. Looked up from germline, CDR1 is SGHTA and CDR2 is FQGNSA. The receptor was derived from a woman in her 40s in good health and CMV-seropositive. This chain uses TRBV7-2 with TRBJ2-1; D unclear. Sequenced sample: PBMCs. Here the CDR3 reads CASSVSPRSYNEQFF. CDR3 nucleotides: TGTGCCAGCAGCGTTAGTCCCCGCTCCTACAATGAGCAGTTCTTC. Full variable domain (missing parts from reference TRBV7-2 and TRBJ2-1): GAGVSQSPSNKVTEKGKDVELRCDPISGHTALYWYRQSLGQGLEFLIYFQGNSAPDKSGLPSDRFSAERTGGSVSTLTIQRTQQEDSAVYLCASSVSPRSYNEQFFGPGTRLTVL.